The source of this T cell receptor (beta chain) is a study of beta chain features in type 1 diabetes. Findings of the study overall: Using cDNA template may skew counts toward highly expressing activated cells.

What was sequenced were expressed TCRB transcripts, since all of the isolated RNA had been reverse transcribed. Only in-frame clones appear in the TCRdb table, and some are missing; sequencing was by immunoSEQ multiplex PCR. Of hundreds of thousands of clones in the sample, 11% are singletons; the top ten hold about 0.045%. This clone occurred a few times. The antigen remains unidentified. Trimming cost V 0 bases and J 8 bases, with 11 bases left between them. Looked up from germline, CDR1 is LGHNA and CDR2 is YNFKEQ. The CDR3 consists of 15 residues. Sequencing input: naive CD4+ T cells from blood. This chain uses TRBV4-2 with TRBJ1-6; D is unresolved. This sequence originates from a woman between 18 and 29 years old in good health. The CDR3 reads CASSQDHLDHSPLHF. The CDR3 DNA is TGTGCCAGCAGCCAAGATCATCTGGATCATTCACCCCTCCACTTT.